The present TCR beta chain was sequenced within a study of blood T cell repertoires in COVID-19. Study-wide background: The origin of the acute and convalescent COVID-19 samples was the United States, Italy and Spain. In each case, the material was cDNA or gDNA derived from T cells, B-cell-depleted T cells, or PBMCs.

Per germline, CDR1 SGHNT and CDR2 YYREEE (reference sequence). J gave up 5 bases and V 3 bases, and 7 bases lay outside the gene matches. The CDR3 consists of 15 residues. This clone occurred a few times. Assay: immunoSEQ multiplex PCR; the TCRdb copy retains only in-frame clones and omits some. The repertoire holds around 150,000 clones, with 70% to 90% as singletons. V usage is TRBV5-4 and J usage is TRBJ2-2, with 7 bases matching TRBD1. Sequenced sample: peripheral blood. The sequence was collected from a man between 60 and 75 years old with acute or convalescent COVID-19. This chain's CDR3 is CASSSFDRETGELFF. Written as DNA, the CDR3 is TGTGCCAGCAGCTCGTTCGACAGGGAAACCGGGGAGCTGTTTTTT.